This T cell receptor (beta chain) was sequenced during a study of Graves' ophthalmopathy and Graves' hyperthyroidism. Broader study findings: Progression of ophthalmopathy was predicted by the model with about 67% sensitivity and around 77% specificity. Blood was where most expanded thyroid clonotypes above 0.001 frequency also turned up.

Patients were left out if they had other autoimmune diseases, uncontrolled infections, pregnancy or lactation. Physicians reached a diagnosis by relying on clinical symptoms, serum thyroxine, TRAb, thyroid ultrasound and orbital computed tomography. This CDR3 contains 14 residues. Trimming shortened V by 3 bases and J by 1 base, and 9 bases separated the two germline ends. Germline V CDR1 and CDR2: MDHEN, SYDVKM. On this clonotype: As yet, its antigen is unknown.

Amplified TCR beta CDR3 regions were obtained using RNA transcripts as template. HTBI primers primed a first-round RT-PCR, and a second-round multiplex PCR followed. TCRdb re-derived calls from the multiplex PCR reads in MiXCR, one entry per CDR3 protein. The repertoire consists of 170,000 or so distinct CDR3 sequences, with roughly two fifths occurring once and the leading ten covering 5.8%. The J gene is TRBJ2-5, the V gene TRBV28; the D gene is possibly TRBD1 (6 bases). This sequence originates from a woman between 40 and 50 years old with Graves' ophthalmopathy. Sequencing input: peripheral blood. CDR3 amino acids: CASSLDSSQETQYF. DNA for the CDR3: TGTGCCAGCAGTTTGGACAGTTCCCAAGAGACCCAGTACTTC.